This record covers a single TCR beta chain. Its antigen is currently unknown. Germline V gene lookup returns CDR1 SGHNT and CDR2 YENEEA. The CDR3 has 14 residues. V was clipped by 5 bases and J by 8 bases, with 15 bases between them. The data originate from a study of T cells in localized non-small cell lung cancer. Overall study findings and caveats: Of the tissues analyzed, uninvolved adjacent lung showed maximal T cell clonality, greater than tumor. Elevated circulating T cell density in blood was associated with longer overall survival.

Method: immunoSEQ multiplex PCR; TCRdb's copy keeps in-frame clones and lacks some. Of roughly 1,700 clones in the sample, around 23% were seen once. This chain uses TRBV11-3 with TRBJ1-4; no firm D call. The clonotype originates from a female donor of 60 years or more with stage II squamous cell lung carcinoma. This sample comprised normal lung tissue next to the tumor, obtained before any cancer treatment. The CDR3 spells CASSLGRDWEKLFF. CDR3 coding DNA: TGTGCCAGCAGCCTCGGTCGGGATTGGGAAAAACTGTTTTTT.